The rows below give T cell receptor beta chains drawn from one sample of a study of CD8 T cells in Susac syndrome. TCRdb re-analysed the immunoSEQ multiplex PCR reads in MiXCR, keeping a single row per CDR3 protein. Of fewer than 70,000 distinct CDR3 sequences in the sample, roughly 94% were seen once. Input material: CD8+ T cells from PBMCs. These receptors were obtained from a human donor in good health. CDR3s leave out the opening cysteine and the closing phenylalanine or tryptophan. A D gene is named only where the DNA matches it firmly.

TRBD1,TRBJ2-2,TRBV19,ASSSGQMNTGELF
TRBD1,TRBJ1-5,TRBV4-1,ASSQDTGGQPQH
TRBD2,TRBJ2-1,TRBV27,ASSASGGYNEQF
NA,TRBJ1-1,TRBV9,ASSVGPNTEAF
NA,TRBJ2-1,TRBV5-1,ASSPDYNEQF
NA,TRBJ1-2,TRBV28,ASSSQRRGRGEGYT
TRBD1,TRBJ2-7,TRBV5-1,ASSSHSRTGAAYEQY
NA,TRBJ2-5,TRBV7-9,ASRPPQGFQETQY
TRBD1,TRBJ1-1,TRBV29-1,SAEQGGGTEAF
TRBD1,TRBJ2-7,TRBV27,ASRPYQTGGPYEQY
NA,TRBJ1-6,TRBV24-1,ATSPAGVNSPLH
TRBD1,TRBJ1-4,TRBV9,ASSPGQTNEKLF
TRBD1,TRBJ2-2,TRBV12-3/TRBV12-4,ASSTGQGAGGELF
NA,TRBJ1-2,TRBV7-3,ASSHDGGVGYGYT
NA,TRBJ1-6,TRBV7-3,ASSPMGGSPLH
NA,TRBJ2-4,TRBV3-1,ASSQISGTPKNIQY
TRBD1,TRBJ2-7,TRBV6-5,ASRGLDRTYEQY
NA,TRBJ2-2,TRBV7-3,ASSLGYSGELF
TRBD1,TRBJ1-2,TRBV6-6,ASNDWTGSRQGN
NA,TRBJ1-1,TRBV20-1,SAHGGWDTEAF
NA,TRBJ1-5,TRBV13,ASSSLGSNQPQH
NA,TRBJ2-1,TRBV7-9,ASSLNDWGAYNEQF
NA,TRBJ2-3,TRBV29-1,SVVPAESTDTQY
NA,TRBJ1-5,TRBV9,ASSVEDVPQPQH
NA,TRBJ1-2,TRBV13,ASSLGPAGGYT
NA,TRBJ2-1,TRBV21-1,ASSSPREQF
TRBD1,TRBJ1-2,TRBV7-9,ASSYHRDRGFGYT
NA,TRBJ2-1,TRBV19,ASSIAPDGSDEQF
TRBD2,TRBJ2-7,TRBV9,ASSAGTRAYEQY
NA,TRBJ2-1,TRBV7-3,ASSLSSQYEQF
NA,TRBJ1-5,TRBV23-1,ASSQSDGNQPQH
NA,TRBJ2-1,TRBV4-2,ASSQEMGNEQF
NA,TRBJ2-7,TRBV27,ASSLGGGMEQY
NA,TRBJ2-1,TRBV7-9,ASRTTGTTYNEQF
NA,TRBJ1-3,TRBV4-3,ASSQDLVHNSGNTIY
NA,TRBJ1-1,TRBV4-1,ASSQGAVNTEAF
NA,TRBJ1-5,TRBV7-9,ASSGGAGSNQPQH
NA,TRBJ2-2,TRBV20-1,SARDVGTGELF
TRBD2,TRBJ2-1,TRBV29-1,SPTIAGGYNEQF
NA,TRBJ1-2,TRBV9,ASSVDLAGSNYGYT
TRBD1,TRBJ2-5,TRBV24-1,ATSDSRDSKETQY
NA,TRBJ1-2,TRBV30,AWSVLSRAYGYT
NA,TRBJ1-1,TRBV10-3,AISEQGNTEAF
NA,TRBJ2-1,TRBV29-1,SVEIDNEQF
NA,TRBJ2-4,TRBV5-6,ASSLGRGRGRDIQY